The source of this TCR beta chain is a study of identical twins. J gave up 5 bases and V 8 bases, and 5 bases lay outside the gene matches. Germline V gives CDR1 SGHTA, CDR2 FQGTGA. The CDR3 is made up of 13 amino acids. With regard to this clonotype: Its antigen is still unknown.

MiXCR, run by TCRdb on the 5' RACE reads, gives a single entry per CDR3 protein. The sample yields fewer than 500,000 distinct CDR3 sequences, 13% to 15% seen once. Overall study findings and caveats: The study based its conclusions on cross-sectional statistical analysis and did not follow the same donors. Surplus twin overlap in beta out-of-frame sequences was less pronounced.

Healthy Caucasian individuals made up all the donors. These data were also reused for a study on yellow fever vaccine responses in identical twins.

This TCR derives from a woman aged 18-35 years in good health. Input material: CD4+ T cells sorted from blood. This chain connects TRBV7-3 to TRBJ2-3, with 9 bases that match TRBD2. In DNA, the CDR3 is TGTGCCAGCGGCGGGGGGGCTCAAGATACGCAGTATTTT. Protein: CASGGGAQDTQYF.